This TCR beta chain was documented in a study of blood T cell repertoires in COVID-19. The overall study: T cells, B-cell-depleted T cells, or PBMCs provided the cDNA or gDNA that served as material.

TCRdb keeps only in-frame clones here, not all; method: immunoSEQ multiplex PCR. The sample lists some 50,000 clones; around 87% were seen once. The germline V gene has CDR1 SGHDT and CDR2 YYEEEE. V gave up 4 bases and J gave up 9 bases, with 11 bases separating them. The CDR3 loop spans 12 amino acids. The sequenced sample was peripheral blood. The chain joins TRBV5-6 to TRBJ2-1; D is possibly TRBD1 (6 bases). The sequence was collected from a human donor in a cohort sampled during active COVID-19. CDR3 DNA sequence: TGTGCCAGCAGCGTCAGGGGCGCTGAGCAGTTCTTC. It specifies CASSVRGAEQFF.